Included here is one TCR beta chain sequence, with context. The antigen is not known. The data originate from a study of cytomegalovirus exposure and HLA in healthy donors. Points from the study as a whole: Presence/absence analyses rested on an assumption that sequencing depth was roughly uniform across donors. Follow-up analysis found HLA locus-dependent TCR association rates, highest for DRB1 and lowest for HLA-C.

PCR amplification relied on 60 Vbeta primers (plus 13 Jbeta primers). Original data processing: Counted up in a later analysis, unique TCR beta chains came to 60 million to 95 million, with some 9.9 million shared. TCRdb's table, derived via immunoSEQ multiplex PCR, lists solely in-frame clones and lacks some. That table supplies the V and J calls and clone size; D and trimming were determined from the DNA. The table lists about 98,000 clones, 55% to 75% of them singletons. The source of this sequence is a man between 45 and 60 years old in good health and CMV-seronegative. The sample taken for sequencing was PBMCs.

The CDR3 sequence: CASSQDFSEQYF. CDR3 DNA sequence: TGTGCCAGCAGCCAAGATTTCAGCGAGCAGTACTTC. The chain is built from TRBV4-2 and TRBJ2-5; no clear D. TRBJ2-7 matches the DNA end more closely, so the J call is doubtful. The CDR3 loop spans 12 amino acids. The germline V gene has CDR1 LGHNA and CDR2 YNFKEQ.